Described below is a single TCR beta chain sequence and its context. Its cognate antigen is unknown. The PCR employed 60 Vbeta primers together with 13 Jbeta primers. Data came from immunoSEQ multiplex PCR; TCRdb stores just in-frame clones and leaves some out. The top ten clones hold approximately 7% of a sample with around 130,000 clones, approximately 74% of them seen once. These data originate in a study of cytomegalovirus exposure and HLA in healthy donors. Study-level results: An analysis that was carried out later associated 15,000 to 20,000 TCR beta sequences with HLA alleles at 0.05 false discovery rate. For most TCR sequences rarity was the rule, although some public TCRs occurred in many donors. Most CMV-associated TCR beta chains appeared HLA-restricted in a later analysis. Other equally common chains were less clonally expanded than HLA-associated TCR beta chains, a later analysis showed.

This CDR3 region has 11 residues. Deletions cut 7 bases from V and 6 bases from J, with 10 bases between. Germline V lookup: CDR1 DFQATT, CDR2 SNEGSKA (reference sequence). The sequenced material came from PBMCs. The chain combines TRBV20-1 with TRBJ2-1; D is unresolved. The receptor was derived from a man aged 35 to 55 in good health and CMV-seropositive. For the CDR3, the DNA is TGCAGTGGGGCCGAAGGCAATGAGCAGTTCTTC. It is translated as CSGAEGNEQFF.